This T cell receptor (beta chain) was identified during a study of cytomegalovirus exposure and HLA in healthy donors. Whole-study results and caveats: Some TCR beta chains (about 180 of them) were listed as cytomegalovirus-associated.

Note on this clone: Its antigen remains unknown.

The PCR ran on 60 Vbeta and 13 Jbeta primers. TCRdb's table, derived via immunoSEQ multiplex PCR, lists solely in-frame clones and lacks some. The sample carries just over 70,000 clones, 74% recorded once. This receptor was obtained from a human donor in good health. The sample taken for sequencing was PBMCs.

The CDR3 loop is CASSFSWTGSFGTDTQYF. CDR3 nucleotides: TGTGCCAGCAGCTTCTCCTGGACTGGGTCGTTCGGCACAGATACGCAGTATTTT. The gene calls are TRBV9 and TRBJ2-3; maybe TRBD2 (5 bases). The V end was cut by 4 bases, the J end by 1 base, with 22 bases between. The CDR3 has 18 amino acids. From germline, CDR1 is SGDLS and CDR2 YYNGEE.